This TCR beta chain is drawn from a study of early T cells in non-severe SARS-CoV-2 infection. Study in general: The sequenced material was bulk RNA from unsorted whole blood, and its chains were unpaired.

On this clonotype itself: The antigen remains undetermined.

Individual cDNA molecules received unique molecular identifiers during library preparation. TCRdb used MiXCR to reprocess the 5' RACE reads, holding one entry per CDR3 protein. The sample has some 48,000 distinct CDR3 sequences, about 4% seen once. Study-level points and caveats: Reliance on VDJdb matching favored anti-spike CD8 responses; private and CD4 specificities were missed.

Germline CDR1 KGHSH, CDR2 LQKENI. Trimming cost V 0 bases and J 2 bases, with 11 bases left between them. The CDR3 extends over 15 amino acids. J is TRBJ2-7 and V is TRBV18; TRBD2 is a possible D gene (6 bases). The sequenced sample consisted of whole blood. The source is an adult who was a healthcare worker with PCR-confirmed SARS-CoV-2 infection or an uninfected control (not recorded which). The CDR3 sequence is CASSPPTGVTYEQYF. As DNA, the CDR3 is TGTGCCAGCTCACCACCGACGGGAGTGACCTACGAGCAGTACTTC.